Presented here are 28 T cell receptor beta chains from one specimen sequenced in a study of blood T cell repertoires in COVID-19. Some clones are missing from TCRdb's copy, which holds only in-frame ones; the method was immunoSEQ multiplex PCR. The sample holds about 210,000 clones, 65% to 85% seen once. Source material: peripheral blood. The receptors were gathered from a human donor in a cohort sampled during active COVID-19.

A note on this clone: The same CDR3 can be traced to other DNA sequences in this sample. The genes are TRBV5-1 and TRBJ1-2, with 9 nucleotides matching TRBD1. This CDR3 is built from 15 residues. The germline CDR1 and CDR2 sequences are SGHRS and YFSETQ. V gave up 0 bases and J gave up 6 bases; unmatched junction bases: 6. The CDR3 sequence is CASSLGGTGQNGYTF. The CDR3 bases are TGCGCCAGCAGCTTGGGAGGGACAGGGCAGAATGGCTACACCTTC.

The CDR3 bases are TGTGCCATCAGTGAGTCGAAAGCGGGACAAGAGACCCAGTACTTC. Its translation is CAISESKAGQETQYF. The rearrangement uses TRBV10-3 and TRBJ2-5; TRBD2 aligns across 7 bases. Germline CDR1 ENHRY, CDR2 SYGVKD. V lost 0 bases to trimming and J lost 2 bases; unmatched junction nucleotides: 3. This CDR3 spans 15 amino acids.

CDR3 nucleotides: TGTGCCAGCAGCCGAATCGGACAAAGCAACACTGAAGCTTTCTTT. Residues: CASSRIGQSNTEAFF. The chain links TRBV7-6 to TRBJ1-1, with a tentative D call TRBD1 (5 bases). CDR3 length equals 15 residues. Deletions cut 5 bases from V and 2 bases from J, with 15 bases between. Germline V gives CDR1 SGHVS, CDR2 FNYEAQ.

The V and J genes are TRBV3-1 (or the pseudogene TRBV3-2) and TRBJ2-2, with D maybe TRBD2 (5 bases). Germline loops: CDR1 LGHDT, CDR2 YNNKEL (reference sequence). CDR3 length equals 16 residues. The germline V and J ends were trimmed by 2 bases and 2 bases, with 12 bases remaining between them. In DNA form, the CDR3 reads TGTGCCAGCAGCCAATTCCGGGATTCAAACACCGGGGAGCTGTTTTTT. Its protein product is CASSQFRDSNTGELFF.

This clone was seen more than once but under ten times. The gene calls are TRBV28 and TRBJ1-1; D remains unclear. This CDR3 comprises 12 residues. Trimming took off 6 bases at V and 5 bases at J, with 10 bases between the two ends. Germline loops: CDR1 MDHEN, CDR2 SYDVKM. The CDR3 sequence is CASSPVGTEAFF. The CDR3 DNA follows: TGTGCCAGCAGCCCGGTCGGGACTGAAGCTTTCTTT. Full variable domain (missing parts from reference TRBV28 and TRBJ1-1): DVKVTQSSRYLVKRTGEKVFLECVQDMDHENMFWYRQDPGLGLRLIYFSYDVKMKEKGDIPEGYSVSREKKERFSLILESASTNQTSMYLCASSPVGTEAFFGQGTRLTVV.

This sequence joins TRBV20-1 and TRBJ2-1; 7 nucleotides match TRBD1. This CDR3 is 15 amino acids long. The junction had 11 bases not matched to a gene; V was cut back by 3 bases and J by 6 bases. The germline gives CDR1 DFQATT, CDR2 SNEGSKA (reference sequence). The CDR3 coding sequence is TGCAGTGCTAGTCCCACAGGGGACGGCCTCAATGAGCAGTTCTTC. Amino acids: CSASPTGDGLNEQFF.

This clone has a single count. The V gene is TRBV27, the J gene TRBJ1-5, with 8 bases matching TRBD1. V shed 5 bases and J 3 bases; nucleotides not matched to a gene: 3. Per the germline V gene, CDR1 is MNHEY and CDR2 is SMNVEV (reference sequence). The CDR3 totals 14 residues. The CDR3 nucleotides read TGTGCCAGCAGTCGACAGGGGAACAATCAGCCCCAGCATTTT. Its translation is CASSRQGNNQPQHF.

V gene TRBV7-8 combines with J gene TRBJ2-1; tentative D call: TRBD1 (6 bases). CDR3 length: 14 amino acids. Germline values: CDR1 SGHVS, CDR2 FQNEAQ. Deletions cut 2 bases from V and 9 bases from J, with 14 bases between. The CDR3 loop is CASSLTAGAGEQFF. In DNA form, the CDR3 reads TGTGCCAGCAGCTTAACAGCAGGGGCTGGTGAGCAGTTCTTC.

The J gene is TRBJ1-4, the V gene TRBV27, with D tentatively TRBD1 (5 bases). Germline CDR1 reads MNHEY; CDR2 reads SMNVEV (reference sequence). V was clipped by 2 bases and J by 3 bases, with 7 bases between them. This CDR3 is 14 amino acids long. The CDR3 sequence: CASSLRGANEKLFF. CDR3 bases: TGTGCCAGCAGTTTACGGGGGGCTAATGAAAAACTGTTTTTT.

This chain joins TRBV10-3 and TRBJ2-1; D may be TRBD2 (6 bases). Germline CDR1 ENHRY, CDR2 SYGVKD. This CDR3 is built from 14 residues. V was cut by 8 bases and J by 3 bases, with 14 bases left in between. CDR3 amino acids: CAISPGELYNEQFF. The CDR3, as DNA: TGTGCCATCTCCCCGGGGGAGCTCTACAATGAGCAGTTCTTC.

This chain connects TRBV6-4 to TRBJ2-1, with no clear D. The CDR3 has 14 residues. The V and J ends lost 2 bases and 12 bases respectively, with 17 bases between them. Germline CDR1 MRHNA, CDR2 SNTAGT. The CDR3 region has the DNA TGTGCCAGCAGTGACACCTACAGACAAGTTGGGCAGTTCTTC. This encodes CASSDTYRQVGQFF.

The chain employs TRBV3-1 (or the pseudogene TRBV3-2) and TRBJ2-1, with 10 nucleotides matching TRBD2. There are 18 residues in the CDR3. V shed 0 bases and J 5 bases; nucleotides not matched to a gene: 10. Per germline, CDR1 LGHDT and CDR2 YNNKEL (reference sequence). CDR3 sequence reads: CASSQDWSASGRDNEQFF. The CDR3 nucleotides are TGTGCCAGCAGCCAAGATTGGTCGGCTAGCGGGAGAGACAATGAGCAGTTCTTC.

The rearrangement links TRBV28 to TRBJ1-1; D might be TRBD1 (5 bases). Between the trimmed V and J ends, which lost 5 bases and 4 bases, there was a span of 17 bases. The CDR3 is 15 residues long. Germline loops: CDR1 MDHEN, CDR2 SYDVKM. The CDR3 loop is CASSPPGAGGTEAFF. The DNA of the CDR3 is TGTGCCAGCAGTCCCCCGGGAGCGGGGGGCACTGAAGCTTTCTTT.

V usage is TRBV12-5 and J usage is TRBJ2-2, with 14 nucleotides matching TRBD2. Germline CDR1 and CDR2: LGHNT and FRNRAP. Germline trimming cut 2 bases from V and 6 bases from J; bases unmatched to any gene: 8. The CDR3 loop spans 18 amino acids. CDR3 in DNA: TGTGCTAGTGGTTTGACCCAGACTAGCGGGGGGGCCGCCGGGGAGCTGTTTTTT. Translation: CASGLTQTSGGAAGELFF.

The chain employs TRBV7-8 and TRBJ2-1; 12 bases are a match to TRBD1. The length of the CDR3 is 16 residues. Trimming removed 1 base from V and 13 bases from J; junction bases left unmatched: 11. Germline values: CDR1 SGHVS, CDR2 FQNEAQ. Here the CDR3 DNA reads TGTGCCAGCAGCTTAGGGGACAGGGGGCGATCCCCTCGACAGTTCTTC. This sequence encodes CASSLGDRGRSPRQFF.

The chain joins TRBV20-1 to TRBJ1-1; 8 bases map to TRBD1. Trimming removed 3 bases from V and 2 bases from J; junction bases left unmatched: 2. The CDR3 has 13 amino acids. The germline V gene encodes CDR1 DFQATT and CDR2 SNEGSKA (reference sequence). CDR3 loop: CSASGQGNTEAFF. In DNA, the CDR3 is TGCAGTGCTAGTGGACAGGGCAACACTGAAGCTTTCTTT.

This chain connects TRBV24-1 to TRBJ1-2, with D possibly matching TRBD1 (5 bases). The length of the CDR3 is 12 residues. CDR1 KGHDR and CDR2 SFDVKD come from the germline V gene. The V gene lost 5 bases and the J gene lost 2 bases, with 5 bases spanning the gap. This CDR3 is CATSAGNYGYTF. The CDR3, as DNA: TGTGCCACCAGTGCAGGGAACTATGGCTACACCTTC.

This chain connects TRBV4-1 to TRBJ1-3; D is ambiguous. This CDR3 is built from 15 residues. Germline lookup yields CDR1 MGHRA and CDR2 YSYEKL. V lost 1 base, J lost 3 bases, and 10 bases lay in between. CDR3 region: CASSQVSQLGNTIYF. The CDR3, as DNA: TGCGCCAGCAGCCAAGTCTCTCAACTTGGAAACACCATATATTTT.

CDR3 region: CASSQDLAASPTYNEQFF. In DNA form, the CDR3 reads TGCGCCAGCAGCCAAGACCTCGCCGCGAGTCCTACCTACAATGAGCAGTTCTTC. The V and J genes are TRBV4-1 and TRBJ2-1; no definite D call. Trimming cost V 0 bases and J 2 bases, with 17 bases left between them. Germline-derived CDR1 and CDR2 are MGHRA and YSYEKL. The length of the CDR3 is 18 residues.

This clone has more than one count but fewer than ten. The rearrangement joins TRBV5-1 to TRBJ1-6; D is unclear. The CDR3 covers 15 residues. Trimming stripped 4 bases from V and 3 bases from J, with 11 bases between. The germline V gene has CDR1 SGHRS and CDR2 YFSETQ. CDR3 protein: CASSPWADYNSPLHF. The DNA of the CDR3 is TGCGCCAGCAGCCCCTGGGCAGACTATAATTCACCCCTCCACTTT.

CDR3 DNA sequence: TGTGCCAGCCTGAGGGGGGGGCGCGTGGACACCATATATTTT. Protein product: CASLRGGRVDTIYF. The chain carries TRBV7-9 and TRBJ1-3; D perhaps matches TRBD1 (6 bases). Trimming removed 8 bases from V and 8 bases from J, with 19 bases in between. The CDR3 loop spans 14 amino acids. Germline V gene sequence: CDR1 SEHNR, CDR2 FQNEAQ (reference sequence).

The V gene is TRBV5-5, the J gene TRBJ2-7; D is perhaps TRBD2 (6 bases). The length of the CDR3 is 14 residues. Germline V gene data show CDR1 as SGHKS and CDR2 as YYEKEE (reference sequence). Trimming removed 4 bases from V and 2 bases from J, with 13 bases in between. The chain's CDR3 is CASSPLAGPYEQYF. The DNA of the CDR3 is TGTGCCAGCAGCCCGTTGGCGGGGCCCTACGAGCAGTACTTC.

The chain recombines TRBV18 with TRBJ1-2; 7 bases map to TRBD1. The V segment lost 1 base and the J segment 2 bases; nucleotides outside the gene matches: 7. The germline CDR1 and CDR2 sequences are KGHSH and LQKENI. The CDR3 covers 16 residues. The CDR3 spells CASSPRQGRENYGYTF. In DNA, the CDR3 is TGTGCCAGCTCACCACGACAGGGACGGGAGAACTATGGCTACACCTTC.

The chain carries TRBV5-4 and TRBJ2-7; D may be TRBD2 (5 bases). The CDR3 is 14 residues long. The V and J ends lost 4 bases and 4 bases respectively, with 15 bases between them. Germline assignment: CDR1 SGHNT and CDR2 YYREEE (reference sequence). CDR3 DNA sequence: TGTGCCAGCAGCCCCCAAGCCGGGGAGTACGAGCAGTACTTC. It yields the protein CASSPQAGEYEQYF.

This clone has a count of ten or more. V and J are TRBV5-4 and TRBJ1-1, with unresolved D. Between the trimmed V and J ends, which lost 0 bases and 10 bases, there was a span of 10 bases. This CDR3 is 12 amino acids long. Germline V gene sequence: CDR1 SGHNT, CDR2 YYREEE (reference sequence). The CDR3 sequence is CASSLEFSGAFF. The CDR3 nucleotides are TGTGCCAGCAGCTTGGAGTTTAGCGGAGCTTTCTTT.

The rearrangement joins TRBV14 to TRBJ1-2; D gene uncertain. V lost 0 bases and J lost 4, with 9 bases in between. Germline CDR1 SGHDN, CDR2 FVKESK. The CDR3 is 14 residues long. In DNA, the CDR3 is TGTGCCAGCAGCCAAGAAATAGGAGGCTATGGCTACACCTTC. As protein: CASSQEIGGYGYTF.

The rearrangement uses TRBV11-2 and TRBJ1-3; D remains unclear. V was trimmed by 1 base and J by 4 bases, leaving 8 bases between them. CDR1 is SGHAT and CDR2 is FQNNGV in the germline V gene. There are 14 residues in the CDR3. CDR3 region: CASSLGRSGNTIYF. The CDR3 nucleotides are TGTGCCAGCAGCTTAGGCAGATCCGGAAACACCATATATTTT.

The rearrangement uses TRBV5-6 and TRBJ1-1; D is perhaps TRBD1 (5 bases). The germline V and J ends were trimmed by 2 bases and 7 bases, with 15 bases remaining between them. In germline, CDR1 is SGHDT, CDR2 YYEEEE. The CDR3 is 14 amino acids. CDR3 loop: CASSFETVGGEAFF. DNA of the CDR3: TGTGCCAGCAGCTTCGAGACAGTGGGCGGTGAAGCTTTCTTT. Variable domain in full (rest from reference TRBV5-6 and TRBJ1-1): DAGVTQSPTHLIKTRGQQVTLRCSPKSGHDTVSWYQQALGQGPQFIFQYYEEEERQRGNFPDRFSGHQFPNYSSELNVNALLLGDSALYLCASSFETVGGEAFFGQGTRLTVV.